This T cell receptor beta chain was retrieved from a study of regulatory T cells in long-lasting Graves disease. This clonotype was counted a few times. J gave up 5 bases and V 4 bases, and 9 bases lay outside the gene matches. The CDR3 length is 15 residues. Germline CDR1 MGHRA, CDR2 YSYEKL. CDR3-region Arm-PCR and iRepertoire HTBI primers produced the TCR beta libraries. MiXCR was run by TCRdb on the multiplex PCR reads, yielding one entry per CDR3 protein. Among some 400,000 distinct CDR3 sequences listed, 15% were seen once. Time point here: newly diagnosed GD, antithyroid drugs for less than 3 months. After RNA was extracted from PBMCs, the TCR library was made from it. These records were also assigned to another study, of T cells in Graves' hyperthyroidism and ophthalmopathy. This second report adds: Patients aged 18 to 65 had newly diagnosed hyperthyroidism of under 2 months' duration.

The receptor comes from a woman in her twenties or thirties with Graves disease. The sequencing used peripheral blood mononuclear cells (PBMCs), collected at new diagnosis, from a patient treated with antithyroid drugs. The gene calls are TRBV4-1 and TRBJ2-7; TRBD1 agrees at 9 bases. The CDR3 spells CASSRRQGDFNEQYF. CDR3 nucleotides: TGCGCCAGCAGCCGACGACAGGGGGATTTTAACGAGCAGTACTTC.